Sequencing of this T cell receptor beta chain was carried out in a study of shared clonotypes between healthy human individuals. As for the study in general: Used for every donor were three CD4 naive, three CD4 memory, two CD8 naive and one CD8 memory plate.

Some clones are missing from TCRdb's copy, which holds only in-frame ones; the method was immunoSEQ multiplex PCR. The table includes some 2 million clones, over 85% detected once. The CDR3 runs to 16 residues. The germline V gene has CDR1 MGHRA and CDR2 YSYEKL. V lost 1 base and J 2 bases, leaving 12 bases between the germline ends. The rearrangement links TRBV4-1 to TRBJ2-1; D remains ambiguous. Sequences were obtained from naive CD4+ T cells sorted from blood. Subset of the sample: CD45RA+ positively selected. This receptor was identified in a man younger than 30 in good health. CDR3: CASSQGPQAAYNEQFF. The CDR3 DNA follows: TGCGCCAGCAGCCAAGGTCCCCAGGCCGCCTACAATGAGCAGTTCTTC.